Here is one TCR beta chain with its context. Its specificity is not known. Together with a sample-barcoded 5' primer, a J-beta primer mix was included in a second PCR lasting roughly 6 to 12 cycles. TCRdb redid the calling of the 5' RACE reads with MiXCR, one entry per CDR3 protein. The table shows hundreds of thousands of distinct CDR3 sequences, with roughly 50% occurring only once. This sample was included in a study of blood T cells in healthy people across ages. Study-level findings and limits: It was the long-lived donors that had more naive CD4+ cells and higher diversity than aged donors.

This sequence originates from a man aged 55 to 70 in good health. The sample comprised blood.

The CDR3 sequence: CASSQEGTGVGYNEQFF. In DNA form, the CDR3 reads TGCGCCAGCAGCCAAGAGGGGACAGGGGTGGGTTACAATGAGCAGTTCTTC. The genes are TRBV4-1 and TRBJ2-1; 10 bases are a match to TRBD1. Germline values: CDR1 MGHRA, CDR2 YSYEKL. The V gene end was trimmed by 0 bases and the J gene end by 4 bases; junction bases not matched to a gene: 6. The length of the CDR3 is 17 residues.